This is a list of T cell receptor beta chains from one sample in a study of blood T cell repertoires in COVID-19. Generated by immunoSEQ multiplex PCR, the TCRdb table keeps only in-frame clones and is missing some. The sample lists 120,000 or so clones, around four fifths occurring once. Sequenced: peripheral blood. The receptors come from a man aged 80 or over with active or convalescent COVID-19. The conserved cysteine and the conserved F or W are not part of the CDR3 here. Each record gives: V gene, J gene, CDR3 protein.

TRBV5-1	TRBJ2-3	ASSFKTSGGPGFADTQY
TRBV4-2	TRBJ2-1	ASSQEGTSAQSGEQF
TRBV7-2	TRBJ1-4	ASSLVQKSNEKLF
TRBV3-1/TRBV3-2	TRBJ1-5	ASSQDPYRDRSRNQPQH
TRBV5-1	TRBJ2-3	ASRELAGTDTQY
TRBV5-1	TRBJ2-1	ASSLGQSGDEQF
TRBV6-2/TRBV6-3	TRBJ2-7	ASSYSGQGAREQY
TRBV2	TRBJ2-3	ASKRQGGPTDTQY
TRBV2	TRBJ2-5	ASRRTGVETQY
TRBV28	TRBJ2-7	ASRLTGFSSYEQY
TRBV19	TRBJ2-1	ASSYLVGEQF
TRBV2	TRBJ2-7	ASSAISTGAYEQY
TRBV5-4	TRBJ1-4	ASSSTGATNEKLF
TRBV6-5	TRBJ2-3	ASSYPGQGTDTQY
TRBV7-2	TRBJ1-1	ASSTRDRGTEAF
TRBV2	TRBJ1-2	ASSGQDYGYT
TRBV6-2/TRBV6-3	TRBJ1-5	ASSLESNQPQH
TRBV7-2	TRBJ2-7	ASSPTEGEQY
TRBV19	TRBJ1-1	ASSINLNTKAF
TRBV9	TRBJ2-4	ASSVDAGQGRVIQY
TRBV7-2	TRBJ2-1	ASSPPGGAAYNEQF
TRBV7-2	TRBJ1-1	ASSSGLVNTEAF
TRBV11-2	TRBJ1-3	ASSWQGGNTIY
TRBV9	TRBJ1-2	ASSQNYGYT
TRBV5-1	TRBJ2-3	ASSGPGSTDTQY
TRBV2	TRBJ2-7	ASTQMRDRGNREQY
TRBV12-5	TRBJ1-1	ASGGDSLNTEAF
TRBV14	TRBJ1-3	ASSRYRDRLTGSGNTIY
TRBV18	TRBJ2-2	ASSPIETTGELF
TRBV7-8	TRBJ2-7	ASSLIATGGGEQY
TRBV6-5	TRBJ2-7	ASSYRDTAYEQY
TRBV7-2	TRBJ2-2	ASSPRTDVGGELF
TRBV2	TRBJ2-2	ASSASLATLSGELF
TRBV18	TRBJ1-5	ASSNSGGNQPQH
TRBV28	TRBJ2-6	ATRKEAFLT
TRBV20-1	TRBJ2-7	SASPGYEQY
TRBV12-2	TRBJ2-3	ASRLRGLAGGTDTQY
TRBV7-2	TRBJ1-1	ASSLAQGSTEAF
TRBV2	TRBJ1-1	ASRRRDMNTEAF
TRBV28	TRBJ1-5	ASSLISYSNQPQH
TRBV10-3	TRBJ1-4	AISESNRGDEKLF
TRBV11-1	TRBJ1-5	ASSTGTGNGQPQH
TRBV2	TRBJ1-2	AIWWQGADGYT
TRBV29-1	TRBJ1-2	SVTVAGGSTNYGYT
TRBV10-3	TRBJ2-3	AISESVLAGDTDTQY
TRBV6-6	TRBJ2-7	ASSRAELRVQQY
TRBV11-2	TRBJ2-7	ASSYGGREY
TRBV6-6	TRBJ1-1	ASSYRDRDTEAF
TRBV2	TRBJ1-4	ASSNFRGTNEKLF
TRBV5-1	TRBJ1-3	ASSLNPPSSGNTIY
TRBV6-1	TRBJ1-5	ASSEAGRVPGREH
TRBV12-3/TRBV12-4	TRBJ2-3	ASSLSTDTQY
TRBV6-6	TRBJ2-7	ASSKDRGQNEQY
TRBV5-1	TRBJ1-1	ASSPGQPNTEAF